A selection of T cell receptor beta chains follows, all from one sample in a study of identical twins. One entry per CDR3 protein results from TCRdb running MiXCR on the 5' RACE reads. Of about 890,000 distinct CDR3 sequences listed, 10% to 15% are singletons. The sample also formed part of further work on yellow fever vaccine responses in identical twins.

The sequenced material came from PBMCs. The receptors were gathered from a woman between 18 and 29 years old in good health. The CDR3 runs from the conserved cysteine through the conserved F or W. Each record gives: clone size, J gene, D gene, V gene, CDR3 DNA, CDR3 protein. The D gene is left open where the match is weak. Size tells how often a clone was seen (once, few, many) or the class of an expanded clone, and some rows leave it out.

>once|TRBJ2-3|-|TRBV7-8
TGTGCCAGCAGCTTTTCAGAGAGGACAGATACGCAGTATTTT
CASSFSERTDTQYF
>few|TRBJ2-2|-|TRBV10-2
TGCGCCAGCAGTGAGTTGTGGGAACACACCGGGGAGCTGTTTTTT
CASSELWEHTGELFF
>-|TRBJ1-5|TRBD1|TRBV28
TGTGCCAGCAGTGACTCGCCGACAGGGGTTCAGCCCCAGCATTTT
CASSDSPTGVQPQHF
>-|TRBJ2-1|-|TRBV6-5
TGTGCCAGCAGTTACTTGGGTTCTGAGCAGTTCTTC
CASSYLGSEQFF
>few|TRBJ1-5|-|TRBV24-1
TGTGCCACCAGTGATTCCTATGTGGGTGGGGCACAGCCCCAGCATTTT
CATSDSYVGGAQPQHF
>many|TRBJ2-1|-|TRBV10-3
TGTGCCATCAGTGATTCCCACAGGGCCCTCTACAATGAGCAGTTCTTC
CAISDSHRALYNEQFF
>-|TRBJ1-5|-|TRBV4-1
TGCGCCAGCAGCCAAGCCCCCGGGGAAAATCAGCCCCAGCATTTT
CASSQAPGENQPQHF
>-|TRBJ2-1|TRBD2|TRBV10-2
TGCGCCAGCACTAGTAAGGGCGGGAGGGCCGGCAATGAGCAGTTCTTC
CASTSKGGRAGNEQFF
>-|TRBJ2-1|TRBD1|TRBV4-2
TGTGCCAGCAGCCAGAGCACAGGGGGCGGGTACAATGAGCAGTTCTTC
CASSQSTGGGYNEQFF
>few|TRBJ2-3|-|TRBV11-2
TGTGCCAGCAGCACCCACACAGATACGCAGTATTTT
CASSTHTDTQYF